This TCR beta chain emerged from a study of metastatic and nonmetastatic thyroid tumors. All patients were untreated before thyroid surgery. There are many counts of this clone. Authors' methods: Clinicopathological groups differed in CDR3, with these differences serving to build a distant-metastasis classifier for papillary thyroid cancer. MiXCR was used by TCRdb to re-call the PCR reads. TCRdb, rather than the study authors, made the V and J calls. The top ten hold more than 6.5% of the sample, which has approximately 69,000 clones, about 14% seen once. The origin of this receptor is a male donor with papillary thyroid cancer or a benign thyroid nodule (not recorded which). Some clones in this sample may be carry-over from other donors' samples. Sequenced input: blood.

CDR3 DNA: TGTGCCTGGATTCAGAGAAGGGGAGGCTACACCTTC. This sequence encodes CAWIQRRGGYTF. This chain joins TRBV30 and TRBJ1-2; D might be TRBD1 (5 bases). This CDR3 spans 12 amino acids. Germline assignment: CDR1 GTSNPN and CDR2 SVGIG (reference sequence). Trimming removed 4 bases from V and 8 bases from J, with 14 bases in between.